The 23 T cell receptor beta chains reported below all come from one sample, sequenced in a study of cytomegalovirus exposure and HLA in healthy donors. The assay was immunoSEQ multiplex PCR, and TCRdb's table has in-frame clones only and misses some. Among hundreds of thousands of clones, 80% to 90% were seen once, and the ten largest hold roughly 0.8%. The sequencing sample was made of PBMCs. Receptors originate from a young woman in good health and CMV-seronegative.

The V call is TRBV9, the J call TRBJ1-1; D remains unclear. The V and J ends lost 6 bases and 2 bases respectively, with 11 bases between them. The CDR3 covers 13 residues. Per the germline V gene, CDR1 is SGDLS and CDR2 is YYNGEE. CDR3 sequence: CASNGGKNTEAFF. The CDR3 DNA reads TGTGCCAGCAATGGCGGAAAAAACACTGAAGCTTTCTTT.

V and J are TRBV29-1 and TRBJ2-1; TRBD2 matches 8 bases. V lost 6 bases and J lost 7; bases outside the gene matches: 8. Germline loops: CDR1 SQVTM, CDR2 ANQGSEA. The CDR3 contains 13 residues. The CDR3 sequence is CSVLPGLVNEQFF. The DNA of the CDR3 is TGCAGCGTCCTACCGGGACTAGTTAATGAGCAGTTCTTC.

This chain connects TRBV19 to TRBJ1-2; no clear D gene. CDR1 is LNHDA, CDR2 SQIVND, per germline (reference sequence). The CDR3 has 13 amino acids. Trimming cost V 6 bases and J 4 bases, with 12 bases left between them. CDR3 nucleotides: TGTGCCAGTAGCCACAATCCCTCCTATGGCTACACCTTC. Translated: CASSHNPSYGYTF.

The rearrangement links TRBV4-1 to TRBJ2-3; 7 bases map to TRBD2. The CDR3 runs 14 residues. V lost 1 base and J lost 8; bases outside the gene matches: 6. Germline lookup yields CDR1 MGHRA and CDR2 YSYEKL. The CDR3: CASSQVGGTVTQYF. The CDR3, as DNA: TGCGCCAGCAGCCAAGTCGGGGGGACGGTTACGCAGTATTTT.

The chain links TRBV7-9 to TRBJ1-2; 9 positions agree with TRBD1. Germline CDR1 reads SEHNR; CDR2 reads FQNEAQ (reference sequence). The ends lost 1 base at V and 8 bases at J; junction bases unmatched: 17. This CDR3 comprises 18 residues. CDR3 in DNA: TGTGCCAGCAGCTTAGGCTCACATTCCGGGACAGGGACCAAAGGCTACACCTTC. Its protein is CASSLGSHSGTGTKGYTF.

In its sample, this clone was seen once. The chain has TRBV10-2 and TRBJ1-5, with 8 bases matching TRBD1. The CDR3 contains 16 residues. Germline loops: CDR1 WSHSY, CDR2 SAAADI. V shed 3 bases, J shed 4 bases, and the junction held 8 bases outside the gene matches. In DNA, the CDR3 is TGCGCCAGCAGTGATTCCGGACAGGGTTGGAATCAGCCCCAGCATTTT. The encoded protein is CASSDSGQGWNQPQHF.

J is TRBJ2-1 and V is TRBV5-4; no clear D. Trimming took 0 bases from V and 5 from J, leaving 9 bases between them. Germline V gene sequence: CDR1 SGHNT, CDR2 YYREEE (reference sequence). This CDR3 region has 14 residues. For the CDR3, the DNA is TGTGCCAGCAGCTTGGTCGCCGGAGACAATGAGCAGTTCTTC. Protein product: CASSLVAGDNEQFF. The complete variable domain, with remaining parts taken from reference TRBV5-4 and TRBJ2-1, reads ETGVTQSPTHLIKTRGQQVTLRCSSQSGHNTVSWYQQALGQGPQFIFQYYREEENGRGNFPPRFSGLQFPNYSSELNVNALELDDSALYLCASSLVAGDNEQFFGPGTRLTVL.

This clone was counted a single time. CDR3 loop: CASSPLGGSTDTQYF. The CDR3 DNA is TGTGCCAGCAGTCCCCTCGGCGGTAGCACAGATACGCAGTATTTT. This chain links TRBV14 with TRBJ2-3; D is undetermined. Trimming took 6 bases from V and 0 from J, leaving 13 bases between them. The germline V gene encodes CDR1 SGHDN and CDR2 FVKESK. The CDR3 is made up of 15 amino acids. The whole variable domain, filled in from reference TRBV14 and TRBJ2-3, reads EAGVTQFPSHSVIEKGQTVTLRCDPISGHDNLYWYRRVMGKEIKFLLHFVKESKQDESGMPNNRFLAERTGGTYSTLKVQPAELEDSGVYFCASSPLGGSTDTQYFGPGTRLTVL.

The chain couples TRBV6-5 to TRBJ1-2, with D hard to call. The CDR3 is 13 amino acids. Trimming left V 7 bases short and J 0 bases short, with 9 bases between. CDR1 MNHEY and CDR2 SVGAGI come from the germline V gene. CDR3 in amino acids: CASTDTPNYGYTF. The CDR3 region has the DNA TGTGCCAGCACCGATACACCTAACTATGGCTACACCTTC.

The V call is TRBV6-6, the J call TRBJ2-4; 8 nucleotides agree with TRBD1. The CDR3 consists of 15 residues. Unmatched junction bases numbered 7, after V lost 7 bases and J lost 2 bases. Germline CDR1 is MNHNY and CDR2 is SVGAGI (reference sequence). The chain's CDR3 is CASKRQGLTKNIQYF. In DNA form, the CDR3 reads TGTGCCAGCAAACGACAGGGGTTAACCAAAAACATTCAGTACTTC.

V gene TRBV5-1 combines with J gene TRBJ1-1; TRBD1 might be the D (6 bases). The CDR3 is made up of 18 amino acids. Per germline, CDR1 SGHRS and CDR2 YFSETQ. Trimming took off 0 bases at V and 0 bases at J, with 18 bases between the two ends. This chain's CDR3 is CASSLAGTSWPMNTEAFF. For the CDR3, the DNA is TGCGCCAGCAGCTTGGCTGGGACATCCTGGCCCATGAACACTGAAGCTTTCTTT.

This chain uses TRBV27 with TRBJ2-7; D perhaps matches TRBD1 (6 bases). The CDR3 contains 16 residues. The germline gives CDR1 MNHEY, CDR2 SMNVEV (reference sequence). Between the trimmed V and J ends, which lost 6 bases and 4 bases, there was a span of 22 bases. The chain's CDR3 is CASRQLGASTYYEQYF. The DNA of the CDR3 is TGTGCCAGCAGACAATTGGGGGCTAGCACTTATTACGAGCAGTACTTC.

The gene calls are TRBV7-3 and TRBJ2-1; 8 nucleotides match TRBD2. This CDR3 is 16 amino acids long. With 1 base clipped from V and 2 bases from J, the junction kept 4 bases outside the gene matches. CDR1 is SGHTA, CDR2 FQGTGA, per germline. The CDR3 DNA reads as TGTGCCAGCAGCTTAATTCCAGCGGGAGCCTACAATGAGCAGTTCTTC. The encoded protein is CASSLIPAGAYNEQFF.

This clone appeared a few times. The chain employs TRBV7-8 and TRBJ1-2; 8 nucleotides match TRBD1. Trimming at V came to 9 bases and at J to 7 bases, leaving 10 bases not matched to a gene. Germline CDR1 and CDR2: SGHVS and FQNEAQ. The CDR3 length is 13 residues. As DNA, the CDR3 is TGTGCCAGTACAAAGGACAGGGATCTTGGCTACACCTTC. It encodes CASTKDRDLGYTF. Full variable domain (missing parts from reference TRBV7-8 and TRBJ1-2): GAGVSQSPRYKVAKRGQDVALRCDPISGHVSLFWYQQALGQGPEFLTYFQNEAQLDKSGLPSDRFFAERPEGSVSTLKIQRTQQEDSAVYLCASTKDRDLGYTFGSGTRLTVV.

The gene calls are TRBV11-2 and TRBJ1-1, with 8 nucleotides matching TRBD1. CDR3 length equals 18 residues. CDR1 and CDR2 from the germline V gene are SGHAT and FQNNGV. The trim removed 7 bases at V and 1 base at J, leaving 17 bases unmatched. DNA for the CDR3: TGTGCCAGCACCCCACTTCCCCGGACAGGGTGGAAGAACACTGAAGCTTTCTTT. This translates into CASTPLPRTGWKNTEAFF.

The chain uses TRBV27 and TRBJ2-2; 11 bases map to TRBD1. The CDR3 loop spans 15 amino acids. Germline values: CDR1 MNHEY, CDR2 SMNVEV (reference sequence). Trimming removed 6 bases from V and 7 bases from J; junction bases left unmatched: 7. This chain's CDR3 is CASSRDRGFVGELFF. The CDR3 nucleotides read TGTGCCAGCAGCCGGGACAGGGGGTTTGTCGGGGAGCTGTTTTTT.

The CDR3 spells CASSDSADYGYTF. In DNA form, the CDR3 reads TGTGCCAGCAGTGATTCTGCGGACTATGGCTACACCTTC. The rearrangement links TRBV2 to TRBJ1-2; D is ambiguous. CDR1 is SNHLY and CDR2 is FYNNEI in the germline V gene. V lost 3 bases and J lost 3, with 8 bases in between. The CDR3 runs 13 residues.

V is TRBV6-6 and J is TRBJ1-2, with 8 bases matching TRBD1. The germline CDR1 and CDR2 sequences are MNHNY and SVGAGI (reference sequence). The CDR3 totals 13 residues. V lost 4 bases to trimming and J lost 10 bases; unmatched junction nucleotides: 8. The CDR3 coding sequence is TGTGCCAGCAGTTCGGACAGGGAAGGATACTACACCTTC. Translating gives CASSSDREGYYTF.

This chain links TRBV15 with TRBJ1-2; maybe TRBD1 (5 bases). The CDR3 extends over 23 amino acids. V dropped 3 bases and J dropped 1 base, with 36 bases sitting between them. CDR1 and CDR2 (germline): LNHNV, YYDKDF (reference sequence). This CDR3 reads CATSSGYGGGDGRSHLINYGYTF. CDR3 sequence (DNA): TGTGCCACCAGCAGCGGCTACGGAGGAGGGGACGGAAGGAGCCATCTCATTAACTATGGCTACACCTTC.

The chain carries TRBV10-3 and TRBJ1-1; D uncertain. This CDR3 is 17 amino acids long. Per the germline V gene, CDR1 is ENHRY and CDR2 is SYGVKD. Trimming pared 7 bases from V and 6 bases from J, leaving 27 bases between. CDR3 protein: CAINAAPSLAEGSEAFF. The CDR3, as DNA: TGTGCCATCAACGCCGCCCCTTCACTGGCGGAGGGCTCTGAAGCTTTCTTT.

The rearrangement links TRBV6-5 to TRBJ2-5, with a weak D call TRBD1 (6 bases). V was pared by 0 bases and J by 0 bases, with 11 bases between. From germline, CDR1 is MNHEY and CDR2 SVGAGI. CDR3 size: 16 residues. This CDR3 is CASSYSTGPDQETQYF. Written as DNA, the CDR3 is TGTGCCAGCAGTTACTCCACAGGGCCGGACCAAGAGACCCAGTACTTC.

V gene TRBV10-1 combines with J gene TRBJ1-1; TRBD1 agrees at 8 bases. CDR1 WNHNN and CDR2 SYGVQD come from the germline V gene (reference sequence). The CDR3 length is 15 residues. Trimming took 0 bases from V and 5 from J; bases not matched to a gene: 5. DNA of the CDR3: TGCGCCAGCAGTGAGTCCAGACAGGGGATAACTGAAGCTTTCTTT. This encodes CASSESRQGITEAFF.

This rearrangement joins TRBV9 to TRBJ2-1, with D unresolved. V lost 0 bases to trimming and J lost 8 bases, with 15 bases between them. This CDR3 has 15 residues. Germline V lookup: CDR1 SGDLS, CDR2 YYNGEE. The CDR3 protein is CASSVVGRLSDEQFF. CDR3 bases: TGTGCCAGCAGCGTAGTAGGCCGGTTGAGCGATGAGCAGTTCTTC.